This T cell receptor beta chain appears in the sequencing data of a study of beta chain features in type 1 diabetes. Expressed TCRB transcripts were sequenced, since all the RNA that had been isolated was reverse transcribed. Repertoires were generated with immunoSEQ multiplex PCR, while TCRdb's copy carries only in-frame clones and drops some. Among more than 300,000 clones listed, around 9% were seen once. Findings and caveats of the study: Whether HLA type influences TCRB rearrangement remained unresolved here. Within each of all four CD4+ subsets, Type 1 diabetes patients had TCRB CDR3s that were moderately but significantly shorter.

This clone was found a few times. What it binds is unknown. Purities in excess of 95% were seen in all sorted populations. V gave up 4 bases and J gave up 4 bases, with 10 bases separating them. Per germline, CDR1 SNHLY and CDR2 FYNNEI. There are 13 residues in the CDR3. The gene calls are TRBV2 and TRBJ1-2; weak D call: TRBD1 (6 bases). Sequenced: central memory CD4+ T cells from blood. The clonotype was recovered from a young man with type 1 diabetes. The CDR3 coding sequence is TGTGCCAGCAGTGGACAGGAGGTCTATGGCTACACCTTC. This gives the protein CASSGQEVYGYTF.